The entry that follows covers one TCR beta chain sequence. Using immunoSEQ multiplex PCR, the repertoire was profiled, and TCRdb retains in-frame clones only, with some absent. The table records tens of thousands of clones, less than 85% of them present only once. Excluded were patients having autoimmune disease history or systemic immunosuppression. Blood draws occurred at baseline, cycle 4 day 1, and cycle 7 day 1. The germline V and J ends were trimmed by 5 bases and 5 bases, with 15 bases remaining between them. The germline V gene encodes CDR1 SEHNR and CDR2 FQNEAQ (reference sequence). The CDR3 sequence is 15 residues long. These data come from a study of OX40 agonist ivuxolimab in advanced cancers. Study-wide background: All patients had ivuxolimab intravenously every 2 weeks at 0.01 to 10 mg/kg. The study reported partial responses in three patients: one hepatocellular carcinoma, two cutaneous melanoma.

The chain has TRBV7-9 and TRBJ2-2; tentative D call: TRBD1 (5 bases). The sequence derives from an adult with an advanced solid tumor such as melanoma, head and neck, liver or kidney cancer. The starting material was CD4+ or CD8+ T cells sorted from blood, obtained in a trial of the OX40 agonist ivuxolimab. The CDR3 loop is CASSPVTGKTGELFF. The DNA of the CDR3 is TGTGCCAGCAGCCCGGTTACAGGAAAAACCGGGGAGCTGTTTTTT.